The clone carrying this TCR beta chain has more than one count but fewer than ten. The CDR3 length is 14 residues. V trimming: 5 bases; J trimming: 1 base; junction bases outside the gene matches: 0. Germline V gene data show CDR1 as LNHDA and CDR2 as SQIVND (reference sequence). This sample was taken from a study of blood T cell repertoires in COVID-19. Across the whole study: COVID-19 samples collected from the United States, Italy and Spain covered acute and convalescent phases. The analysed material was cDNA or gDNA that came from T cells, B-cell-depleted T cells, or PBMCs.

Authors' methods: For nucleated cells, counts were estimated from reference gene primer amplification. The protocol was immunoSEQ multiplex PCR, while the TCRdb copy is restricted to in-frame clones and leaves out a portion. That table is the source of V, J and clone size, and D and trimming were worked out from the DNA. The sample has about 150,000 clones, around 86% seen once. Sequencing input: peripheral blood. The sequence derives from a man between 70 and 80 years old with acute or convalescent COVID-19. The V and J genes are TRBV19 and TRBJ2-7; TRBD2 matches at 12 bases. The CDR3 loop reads CASSLAGGSYEQYF. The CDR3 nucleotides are TGTGCCAGTAGTCTAGCGGGAGGGTCCTACGAGCAGTACTTC.